This record concerns one T cell receptor (beta chain) sequence. The repertoire was sequenced with immunoSEQ multiplex PCR; TCRdb's copy has only in-frame clones and lacks some. The sample lists hundreds of thousands of clones, more than 80% occurring once. The record originates from a study of blood T cell repertoires in COVID-19. The CDR3 covers 14 residues. V dropped 3 bases and J dropped 5 bases, with 13 bases sitting between them. CDR1 and CDR2 (germline): LGHDT, YNNKEL (reference sequence). The chain carries TRBV3-1 (or the pseudogene TRBV3-2) and TRBJ1-1; maybe TRBD1 (6 bases). The source of this sequence is a woman aged 25 to 39 with active or convalescent COVID-19. The sequencing sample was made of peripheral blood. CDR3 protein: CASSQKQGGTEAFF. For the CDR3, the DNA is TGTGCCAGCAGCCAGAAACAGGGTGGAACTGAAGCTTTCTTT.